One and the same sample provided the 2 T cell receptor beta chains below, sequenced in a study of cytomegalovirus exposure and HLA in healthy donors (dated by TCRdb to the late 2010s). Libraries came from the immunoSEQ multiplex PCR assay. A mixture of 60 forward primers for TCR Vbeta segments and 13 reverse primers for TCR Jbeta segments was used in the multiplex PCR. The table comes from immuneACCESS by way of TCRdb, which keeps in-frame sequences with V and J called. Part of the clones is missing from these tables; in studies checked, under half for an unresolved V gene and the rest for unknown reasons. In all, the sample holds 120,000 to 150,000 clones, and around 59% of those were seen once. Of the sample, approximately 1.8% falls within the top ten clones. The sequencing input was PBMCs. The receptors stem from a male donor in good health and CMV-seronegative.

This chain joins TRBV5-1 and TRBJ1-1; 9 bases match TRBD1. The J segment lost 7 bases and the V segment lost 2 bases, leaving 6 bases of the junction unmatched. The CDR3 sequence is 14 residues long. The germline gives CDR1 SGHRS, CDR2 YFSETQ. The CDR3, as DNA: TGCGCCAGCAGCTTCGGGACAGGGTTCAATGAAGCTTTCTTT. This sequence encodes CASSFGTGFNEAFF.

This chain connects TRBV5-1 to TRBJ2-5; D is undetermined. Germline values: CDR1 SGHRS, CDR2 YFSETQ. Trimming removed 0 bases from V and 5 bases from J, with 14 bases in between. The CDR3 totals 15 residues. CDR3 sequence (DNA): TGCGCCAGCAGCTTGGAGGCAAGAGGCCTGGAGACCCAGTACTTC. Translation gives CASSLEARGLETQYF.